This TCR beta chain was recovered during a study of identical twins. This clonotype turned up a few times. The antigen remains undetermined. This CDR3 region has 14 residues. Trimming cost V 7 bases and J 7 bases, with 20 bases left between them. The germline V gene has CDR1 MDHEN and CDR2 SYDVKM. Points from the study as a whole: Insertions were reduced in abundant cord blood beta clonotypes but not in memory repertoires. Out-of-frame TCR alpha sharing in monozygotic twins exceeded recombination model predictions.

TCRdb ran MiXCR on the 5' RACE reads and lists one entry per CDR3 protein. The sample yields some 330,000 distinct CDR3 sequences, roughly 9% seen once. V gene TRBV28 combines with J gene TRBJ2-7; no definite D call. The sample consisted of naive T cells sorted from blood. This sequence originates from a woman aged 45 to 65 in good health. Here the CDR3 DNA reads TGTGCCAGCACCCCGGACGCCAAACACCCAGAGCAGTACGTC. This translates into CASTPDAKHPEQYV.